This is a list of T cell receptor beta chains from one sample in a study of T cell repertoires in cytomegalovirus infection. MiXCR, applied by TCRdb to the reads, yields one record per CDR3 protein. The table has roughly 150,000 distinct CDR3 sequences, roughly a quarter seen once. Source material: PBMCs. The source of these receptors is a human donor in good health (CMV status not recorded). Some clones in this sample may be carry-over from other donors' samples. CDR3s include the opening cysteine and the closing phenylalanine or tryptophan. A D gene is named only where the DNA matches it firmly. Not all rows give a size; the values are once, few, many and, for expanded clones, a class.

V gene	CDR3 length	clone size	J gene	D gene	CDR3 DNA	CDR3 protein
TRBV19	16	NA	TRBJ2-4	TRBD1	TGTGCCAGTAGTGGCCGACAGGGGATGGTGGAAAACATTCAGTACTTC	CASSGRQGMVENIQYF
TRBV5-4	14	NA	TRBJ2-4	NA	TGTGCCAGCAGCCACGACCGGACGGGAAACATTCAGTACTTC	CASSHDRTGNIQYF
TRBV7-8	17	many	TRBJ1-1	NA	TGTGCCAGCAGCTCTAAGGCGGTGGGGGGCCTCGGCACTGAAGCTTTCTTT	CASSSKAVGGLGTEAFF
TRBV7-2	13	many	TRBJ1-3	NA	TGTGCCAGCAGCTTAGGACGTGGAAACACCATATATTTT	CASSLGRGNTIYF
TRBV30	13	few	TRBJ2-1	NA	TGTGCCTGGAGTCTCGGACATTACAATGAGCAGTTCTTC	CAWSLGHYNEQFF
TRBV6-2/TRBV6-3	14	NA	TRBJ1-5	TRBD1	TGTGCCAGCCGCCCGGGGACAGTTAATCAGCCCCAGCATTTT	CASRPGTVNQPQHF
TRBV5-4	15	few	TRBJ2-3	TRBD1	TGTGCCAGCAGCTCCGGACAGGGGCGCACAGATACGCAGTATTTT	CASSSGQGRTDTQYF
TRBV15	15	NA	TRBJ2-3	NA	TGTGCCACCAGCAGCCCGGGACACAGCACAGATACGCAGTATTTT	CATSSPGHSTDTQYF
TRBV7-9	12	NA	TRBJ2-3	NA	TGTGCCAGCAGCTACAGGGCCGATACGCAGTATTTT	CASSYRADTQYF
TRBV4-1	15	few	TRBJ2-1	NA	TGCGCCAGCATCTTACGGGACATAGCATACAATGAGCAGTTCTTC	CASILRDIAYNEQFF